Following are 27 T cell receptor beta chains from one sample sequenced in a study of T cells in Graves' hyperthyroidism and ophthalmopathy (dated by TCRdb to 2018 to 2020). The library was built by means of multiplex PCR. TCRdb lists the instrument as Illumina HiSeq 2000. The TCR beta CDR3 regions were amplified from RNA transcripts. The first round of RT-PCR for the TCR CDR3 was performed with the HTBI primer set and the Qiagen OneStep RT-PCR kit. TCRdb reran the public reads through fastp at Q25 and MiXCR, keeping productive beta chains. Entries are consolidated by CDR3 protein sequence, retaining the most common genes and DNA. This sample comprises 600,000 to 700,000 distinct CDR3 sequences, around 15% of them detected only once. Together, the top ten hold roughly 4.5% of the sample. Sequenced material: blood. The receptors derive from a woman aged 40-49 years with Graves' ophthalmopathy.

This clonotype occurred many times. The V gene is TRBV20-1, the J gene TRBJ2-5; 8 positions agree with TRBD2. Trimming removed 2 bases from V and 5 bases from J; junction bases left unmatched: 4. The CDR3 is 13 residues long. The germline CDR1 and CDR2 sequences are DFQATT and SNEGSKA (reference sequence). CDR3 bases: TGCAGTGCTAGATTCGGGAGGGTGGAGACCCAGTACTTC. Amino acid sequence: CSARFGRVETQYF.

This clonotype was picked up a small number of times. The chain combines TRBV29-1 with TRBJ2-5; D is undetermined. Germline loops: CDR1 SQVTM, CDR2 ANQGSEA. The CDR3 consists of 13 residues. Trimming left V 2 bases short and J 5 bases short, with 12 bases between. The CDR3 sequence: CSVESLVGETQYF. CDR3 sequence (DNA): TGCAGCGTTGAAAGTCTGGTTGGGGAGACCCAGTACTTC.

This clonotype was recorded a few times. The V gene is TRBV7-9, the J gene TRBJ1-2; D possibly corresponds to TRBD1 (6 bases). The V end lost 4 bases, the J end lost 6 bases, and 18 bases lay between the germline ends. CDR3 length: 15 residues. Germline CDR1 reads SEHNR; CDR2 reads FQNEAQ (reference sequence). The CDR3 sequence is CASSSSRRGADGYTF. The CDR3 coding sequence is TGTGCCAGCAGCTCCTCCCGCCGGGGGGCGGATGGCTACACCTTC.

This clonotype has a count of ten or more. The chain is built from TRBV12-3 or TRBV12-4 and TRBJ1-5; a weak D match, TRBD1 (6 bases). Trimming took off 4 bases at V and 2 bases at J, with 9 bases between the two ends. There are 14 residues in the CDR3. This chain's CDR3 is CASSSTGRNQPQHF. The CDR3 DNA sequence: TGTGCCAGCAGTTCGACAGGACGCAATCAGCCCCAGCATTTT.

The chain links TRBV11-2 to TRBJ1-1; D perhaps matches TRBD1 (6 bases). Germline CDR1 is SGHAT and CDR2 is FQNNGV. The CDR3 has 13 residues. V gave up 1 base and J gave up 8 bases, with 11 bases separating them. The CDR3 nucleotides read TGTGCCAGCAGCTTAGCGGGGGGGCGCGAAGCTTTCTTT. It yields the protein CASSLAGGREAFF.

Concerning this clonotype: A much larger clone differs from this one at a single base, so this may be a read error. The rearrangement uses TRBV28 and TRBJ1-1; unclear D gene. The CDR3 is made up of 16 amino acids. CDR1 is MDHEN, CDR2 SYDVKM, per germline. Here the CDR3 DNA reads TGTGCCAGCAGTTTGGGTCAGTCCCCTTTGGGCACTGGAGCTTTCTTT. It specifies CASSLGQSPLGTGAFF.

This clonotype was observed once. The chain is built from TRBV25-1 and TRBJ2-5, with TRBD2 matching 10 bases. V trimming: 2 bases; J trimming: 2 bases; junction bases outside the gene matches: 8. The CDR3 contains 17 residues. Germline values: CDR1 MGHDK, CDR2 SYGVNS. CDR3 in DNA: TGTGCCAGCAGTGAACGTCGGAGCGGGAGGGCTCAAGAGACCCAGTACTTC. Residues: CASSERRSGRAQETQYF.

This clonotype appeared a few times. V is TRBV7-3 and J is TRBJ2-3; 9 positions match TRBD2. CDR1 is SGHTA, CDR2 FQGTGA, per germline. After removal of 5 bases from V and 5 bases from J, the junction contained 11 bases not matched to a gene. This CDR3 is built from 16 residues. Written as DNA, the CDR3 is TGTGCCAGCAGCCCCCGTCGCGGGAGGGATTTAGATACGCAGTATTTT. Its translation: CASSPRRGRDLDTQYF. The full variable domain, in which reference TRBV7-3 and TRBJ2-3 provide the parts outside the CDR3, is GAGVSQTPSNKVTEKGKYVELRCDPISGHTALYWYRQSLGQGPEFLIYFQGTGAADDSGLPNDRFFAVRPEGSVSTLKIQRTERGDSAVYLCASSPRRGRDLDTQYFGPGTRLTVL.

V gene TRBV3-1 combines with J gene TRBJ1-2; no firm D call. Germline loops: CDR1 LGHDT, CDR2 YNNKEL (reference sequence). This CDR3 spans 13 amino acids. The V end lost 3 bases, the J end lost 6 bases, and 11 bases lay between the germline ends. CDR3 nucleotide sequence: TGTGCCAGCAGCCAGGGCAGGATGGATGGCTACACCTTC. It encodes CASSQGRMDGYTF. The variable domain in full, with the rest retrieved from reference TRBV3-1 and TRBJ1-2, is DTAVSQTPKYLVTQMGNDKSIKCEQNLGHDTMYWYKQDSKKFLKIMFSYNNKELIINETVPNRFSPKSPDKAHLNLHINSLELGDSAVYFCASSQGRMDGYTFGSGTRLTVV.

This clonotype has ten or more counts. The genes are TRBV12-3 or TRBV12-4 and TRBJ2-5, with 11 positions matching TRBD2. The V segment lost 2 bases and the J segment 5 bases; nucleotides outside the gene matches: 4. The CDR3 is made up of 15 amino acids. The DNA of the CDR3 is TGTGCCAGCAGTTTATCGACTAGCGGGAAGGAGACCCAGTACTTC. This gives the protein CASSLSTSGKETQYF.

This clonotype was recorded at least ten times. V is TRBV30 and J is TRBJ2-6; D is perhaps TRBD2 (5 bases). The CDR3 loop spans 14 amino acids. V lost 2 bases and J lost 2, with 7 bases in between. CDR1 and CDR2 (germline): GTSNPN, SVGIG (reference sequence). CDR3 region: CAWSHGAGANVLTF. The CDR3 DNA follows: TGTGCCTGGAGTCACGGGGCTGGGGCCAACGTCCTGACTTTC.

The count of this clonotype is one. This chain connects TRBV6-1 to TRBJ1-1; D is undetermined. Trimming took 8 bases from V and 3 from J, leaving 7 bases between them. Germline CDR1 and CDR2: MNHNS and SASEGT. This CDR3 has 11 amino acids. CDR3: CASHTYTEAFF. Here the CDR3 DNA reads TGTGCCAGCCATACGTACACTGAAGCTTTCTTT.

This clonotype appeared many times. The rearrangement uses TRBV10-3 and TRBJ2-5, with 11 bases identical to TRBD2. V lost 0 bases, J lost 4 bases, and 4 bases stayed unmatched. Germline V gene sequence: CDR1 ENHRY, CDR2 SYGVKD. The CDR3 extends over 16 amino acids. The CDR3 sequence is CAISESTLAGGETQYF. The CDR3 region has the DNA TGTGCCATCAGTGAGTCGACCCTAGCGGGAGGAGAGACCCAGTACTTC.

This clonotype was detected only a few times. J is TRBJ1-2 and V is TRBV7-8, with 10 bases that match TRBD1. Per the germline V gene, CDR1 is SGHVS and CDR2 is FQNEAQ. The V and J ends lost 5 bases and 8 bases, in that order; junction bases with no gene match: 5. The CDR3 is made up of 13 amino acids. Here the CDR3 DNA reads TGTGCCAGCAGCCGGGACAGGGGCGACGGCTACACCTTC. Its translation: CASSRDRGDGYTF. Full variable domain (rest looked up from reference TRBV7-8 and TRBJ1-2): GAGVSQSPRYKVAKRGQDVALRCDPISGHVSLFWYQQALGQGPEFLTYFQNEAQLDKSGLPSDRFFAERPEGSVSTLKIQRTQQEDSAVYLCASSRDRGDGYTFGSGTRLTVV.

The chain uses TRBV20-1 and TRBJ1-1, with D unresolved. Germline V gene sequence: CDR1 DFQATT, CDR2 SNEGSKA (reference sequence). Trimming removed 7 bases at V and 6 bases at J, with 15 bases between. CDR3 length: 12 amino acids. CDR3: CSVKGNRAEAFF. Written as DNA, the CDR3 is TGCAGTGTCAAAGGGAATAGGGCTGAAGCTTTCTTT.

The rearrangement uses TRBV7-2 and TRBJ2-7; 9 nucleotides align to TRBD1. CDR3 length equals 14 residues. CDR1 is SGHTA, CDR2 FQGNSA, per germline. The ends lost 1 base at V and 6 bases at J; junction bases unmatched: 4. CDR3 sequence: CASSLGGTGFEQYF. CDR3 DNA: TGTGCCAGCAGCTTAGGGGGGACAGGGTTCGAGCAGTACTTC.

This clonotype was seen a few times. The J gene is TRBJ2-7, the V gene TRBV6-1; 9 bases line up with TRBD1. V lost 10 bases and J lost 7; bases outside the gene matches: 8. The CDR3 loop spans 12 amino acids. Germline values: CDR1 MNHNS, CDR2 SASEGT. The CDR3 DNA reads TGTGCCACCTGGGACAGGGTCTTGGAGCAGTACTTC. Its translation: CATWDRVLEQYF.

The DNA for the CDR3 is TGTGCCACCAGTGATACAGGGATCGAGGAGACCCAGTACTTC. This encodes CATSDTGIEETQYF. The chain uses TRBV24-1 and TRBJ2-5, with a weak D call TRBD1 (6 bases). Trimming cost V 3 bases and J 5 bases, with 12 bases left between them. In germline, CDR1 is KGHDR, CDR2 SFDVKD. The CDR3 loop spans 14 amino acids.

The chain links TRBV2 to TRBJ2-4; 12 bases are shared with TRBD2. The trim removed 10 bases at V and 0 bases at J, leaving 16 bases unmatched. The length of the CDR3 is 19 residues. Germline V lookup: CDR1 SNHLY, CDR2 FYNNEI. The CDR3 here is CATRRLAGDVGLAKNIQYF. The CDR3 DNA reads as TGTGCCACTCGGAGACTAGCGGGAGATGTTGGGCTAGCCAAAAACATTCAGTACTTC.

This clonotype was seen a few times. This chain joins TRBV28 and TRBJ1-5; D remains ambiguous. The CDR3 runs 14 residues. CDR1 is MDHEN and CDR2 is SYDVKM in the germline V gene. The ends were cut back, 1 base at V and 7 bases at J, with 11 bases in the middle. The CDR3 nucleotides are TGTGCCAGCAGTTTATTAGGGCTTTGGCAGCCCCAGCATTTT. It encodes CASSLLGLWQPQHF.

This clonotype occurred many times. The DNA for the CDR3 is TGTGCCAGCAGTGGCGACAGGGGTGGCTCCTACGAGCAGTACTTC. This sequence encodes CASSGDRGGSYEQYF. The chain is built from TRBV6-1 and TRBJ2-7; 8 bases map to TRBD1. Per the germline V gene, CDR1 is MNHNS and CDR2 is SASEGT. The CDR3 is 15 residues long. With V trimmed by 4 bases and J by 0 bases, 5 bases remained unmatched.

This clonotype occurred many times. The rearrangement joins TRBV7-9 to TRBJ2-2; no definite D call. V shed 6 bases and J shed 3 bases, with 8 bases lying between them. Germline lookup yields CDR1 SEHNR and CDR2 FQNEAQ (reference sequence). CDR3 length equals 13 residues. The CDR3 DNA is TGTGCCAGCAGTCCAGAGTACACCGGGGAGCTGTTTTTT. Translating gives CASSPEYTGELFF.

In this sample, this clonotype turned up a few times. V and J are TRBV28 and TRBJ2-5; D not certain. The CDR3 is 13 residues long. Germline V CDR1 and CDR2: MDHEN, SYDVKM. Trimming took off 7 bases at V and 5 bases at J, with 14 bases between the two ends. CDR3 nucleotide sequence: TGTGCCAGCAACCCGGGCTCGAGGGAGACCCAGTACTTC. Amino acid sequence: CASNPGSRETQYF.

This clonotype was found many times. V and J are TRBV19 and TRBJ2-2; TRBD2 agrees at 10 bases. This CDR3 is 15 amino acids long. Per the germline V gene, CDR1 is LNHDA and CDR2 is SQIVND (reference sequence). Unmatched junction bases numbered 5, after V lost 5 bases and J lost 5 bases. CDR3 region: CASSPLAGETGELFF. For the CDR3, the DNA is TGTGCCAGTAGTCCCCTAGCGGGAGAGACCGGGGAGCTGTTTTTT.

Regarding this clonotype: This CDR3 fails to terminate in the conserved phenylalanine or tryptophan, so it likely reflects a read error. The J gene is TRBJ2-7, the V gene TRBV7-2; the D gene is possibly TRBD2 (6 bases). Trimming removed 5 bases from V and 2 bases from J, with 7 bases in between. This CDR3 is built from 12 residues. CDR1 SGHTA and CDR2 FQGNSA come from the germline V gene. CDR3 sequence (DNA): TGTGCCAGCAGCCCGGGGGCCTACGAGCAGTACTCC. It yields the protein CASSPGAYEQYS.

The chain is built from TRBV20-1 and TRBJ2-7; 10 bases fit TRBD2. Trimming at V came to 0 bases and at J to 3 bases, leaving 2 bases not matched to a gene. CDR3 length: 14 amino acids. Per germline, CDR1 DFQATT and CDR2 SNEGSKA (reference sequence). CDR3 nucleotide sequence: TGCAGTGCTAGAGATAAGCGGGAGGGCTACGAGCAGTACTTC. This encodes CSARDKREGYEQYF.

This clonotype was detected many times. The V gene is TRBV24-1, the J gene TRBJ2-5; possibly TRBD1 or TRBD2 for D (6 bases each). The CDR3 runs to 15 residues. Germline lookup yields CDR1 KGHDR and CDR2 SFDVKD. Trimming removed 5 bases from V and 5 bases from J, with 17 bases in between. CDR3 DNA: TGTGCCACCAGTGGGGGGGCCAGGGCGGGGGAGACCCAGTACTTC. It translates to CATSGGARAGETQYF.